This T cell receptor beta chain was sequenced during a study of blood T cell repertoires in COVID-19. Study-level background: From the United States, Italy and Spain came samples of acute and convalescent COVID-19.

In the source study's methods: Nucleated cell number was recorded as an estimate derived from reference gene primer amplification. TCRdb's copy holds only in-frame clones and misses some; the assay was immunoSEQ multiplex PCR. V and J calls and clone size follow that table, whereas D and trimming were derived from the DNA. This sample has about 110,000 clones, with around 89% found just once. Per germline, CDR1 MNHEY and CDR2 SVGAGI. This CDR3 is built from 13 residues. The V and J ends lost 2 bases and 5 bases respectively, with 9 bases between them. The sample comprised peripheral blood. The chain recombines TRBV6-5 with TRBJ1-1; maybe TRBD1 (5 bases). This TCR came from a human donor in a cohort sampled during active COVID-19. The CDR3 DNA reads TGTGCCAGCAGTTACGGCAGGGAAACTGAAGCTTTCTTT. This sequence encodes CASSYGRETEAFF.